This T cell receptor (beta chain) emerged from a study of cytomegalovirus exposure and HLA in healthy donors. Separation from the approximately 660-subject first cohort characterized the approximately 120-subject validation cohort, to which the donors belonged. The study's findings and limits: The finding came from a later analysis; first-cohort TCR clusters tended to co-occur in the 130 or so validation repertoires.

Sequenced by immunoSEQ multiplex PCR; TCRdb stores in-frame clones only, minus some. The sample shows around 70,000 clones, less than 95% of them seen only once. The V gene end was trimmed by 2 bases and the J gene end by 0 bases; junction bases not matched to a gene: 3. The germline V gene encodes CDR1 MNHEY and CDR2 SVGAGI. This CDR3 spans 16 amino acids. Points on this clone: The antigen is unknown.

The sequence was obtained from a young woman in good health and CMV-seronegative. This chain uses TRBV6-5 with TRBJ1-4, with 7 nucleotides matching TRBD1. Source material: PBMCs. CDR3: CASSYGQDSTNEKLFF. The CDR3 DNA sequence: TGTGCCAGCAGTTACGGACAGGATTCAACTAATGAAAAACTGTTTTTT.